These 13 T cell receptor beta chains originate from one sample sequenced in a study of CD8+ T cells in alopecia areata. RNA was isolated and reverse transcribed to cDNA, the sequencing template. Clones were read by immunoSEQ multiplex PCR, and TCRdb kept only the in-frame ones, dropping some. The data contain some 120,000 clones, roughly 55% of them singletons. Regarding treatment: oral pan-JAK inhibitor, 5-10 mg twice daily. The source material was CD4+ T cells sorted from blood, sampled at week 4, from a patient treated with tofacitinib. All receptors come from a human donor with alopecia areata.

This clone is a singleton in its sample. The chain combines TRBV30 with TRBJ2-5, with 13 bases matching TRBD2. Germline trimming cut 3 bases from V and 5 bases from J; bases unmatched to any gene: 6. The CDR3 loop spans 15 amino acids. The V gene's germline CDR1 is GTSNPN and CDR2 SVGIG (reference sequence). The CDR3 DNA sequence: TGTGCCTGGAGGGGGGGACTAGCGGGACGTGAGACCCAGTACTTC. Its protein is CAWRGGLAGRETQYF.

This clone turned up a few times. The chain uses TRBV13 and TRBJ2-7; TRBD2 might be the D (5 bases). Trimming shortened V by 1 base and J by 7 bases, and 14 bases separated the two germline ends. The CDR3 spans 14 residues. Germline CDR1 is PRHDT and CDR2 is FYEKMQ (reference sequence). CDR3 residues: CASSLALATGEQYF. CDR3 coding DNA: TGTGCCAGCAGCTTAGCACTGGCTACGGGGGAGCAGTACTTC.

The chain has TRBV15 and TRBJ2-5, with 8 positions matching TRBD1. The CDR3 has 14 amino acids. Germline lookup yields CDR1 LNHNV and CDR2 YYDKDF (reference sequence). V lost 9 bases, J lost 3 bases, and 9 bases stayed unmatched. The DNA of the CDR3 is TGTGCCACGCTACCGGACAGGGTCGAAGAGACCCAGTACTTC. Translated, it gives CATLPDRVEETQYF.

V and J are TRBV2 and TRBJ2-4; D gene unclear. V was pared by 5 bases and J by 5 bases, with 13 bases between. The CDR3 is made up of 14 amino acids. Germline V gene lookup returns CDR1 SNHLY and CDR2 FYNNEI. Here the CDR3 DNA reads TGTGCCAGCAGTCCCCCAGGCAGTCAAAACATTCAGTACTTC. Encoded protein: CASSPPGSQNIQYF.

This clone appeared a few times. The chain uses TRBV11-2 and TRBJ2-5, with D perhaps matching TRBD1 (6 bases). CDR1 and CDR2 from the germline V gene are SGHAT and FQNNGV. The CDR3 is 14 amino acids. Trimming shortened V by 5 bases and J by 6 bases, and 16 bases separated the two germline ends. The CDR3 DNA sequence: TGTGCCAGCAGCCCACAGGGATCCGCAAAGACCCAGTACTTC. Amino acids: CASSPQGSAKTQYF. The variable domain in full, completed from reference TRBV11-2 and TRBJ2-5, reads EAGVAQSPRYKIIEKRQSVAFWCNPISGHATLYWYQQILGQGPKLLIQFQNNGVVDDSQLPKDRFSAERLKGVDSTLKIQPAKLEDSAVYLCASSPQGSAKTQYFGPGTRLLVL.

This clone was detected only once. This chain joins TRBV6-1 and TRBJ1-2; D not resolved. The V end was cut by 1 base, the J end by 8 bases, with 14 bases between. CDR1 MNHNS and CDR2 SASEGT come from the germline V gene. The CDR3 is 14 amino acids. The chain's CDR3 is CASSEVLGKSGYTF. Here the CDR3 DNA reads TGTGCCAGCAGTGAAGTTTTGGGGAAGTCAGGCTACACCTTC.

This clone showed up just a few times. The chain combines TRBV18 with TRBJ2-5, with 7 bases aligning to TRBD2. V dropped 6 bases and J dropped 2; count of bases not matched to a gene: 12. This CDR3 region has 16 residues. Germline CDR1 and CDR2: KGHSH and LQKENI. The chain's CDR3 is CASSPAMAGEQETQYF. The CDR3, as DNA: TGTGCCAGCTCGCCGGCGATGGCGGGGGAACAAGAGACCCAGTACTTC.

The chain recombines TRBV5-4 with TRBJ2-5, with D perhaps matching TRBD1 (6 bases). This CDR3 comprises 14 residues. The germline V and J ends were trimmed by 3 bases and 2 bases, with 11 bases remaining between them. Germline loops: CDR1 SGHNT, CDR2 YYREEE (reference sequence). The CDR3 loop is CASSSKGVQETQYF. In DNA form, the CDR3 reads TGTGCCAGCAGCTCAAAGGGGGTACAAGAGACCCAGTACTTC.

V gene TRBV28 combines with J gene TRBJ1-5; D gene uncertain. V lost 6 bases to trimming and J lost 4 bases, with 7 bases between them. This CDR3 is 12 amino acids long. Germline CDR1 is MDHEN and CDR2 is SYDVKM. The CDR3 nucleotides read TGTGCCAGCAGCTTTCTTAATCAGCCCCAGCATTTT. Residues: CASSFLNQPQHF. The full variable domain, in which reference TRBV28 and TRBJ1-5 provide the parts outside the CDR3, is DVKVTQSSRYLVKRTGEKVFLECVQDMDHENMFWYRQDPGLGLRLIYFSYDVKMKEKGDIPEGYSVSREKKERFSLILESASTNQTSMYLCASSFLNQPQHFGDGTRLSIL.

The J gene is TRBJ1-1, the V gene TRBV27, with a possible D match to TRBD1 (5 bases). Germline-derived CDR1 and CDR2 are MNHEY and SMNVEV (reference sequence). With 0 bases removed from V and 1 base from J, the gap between germline ends came to 9 bases. This CDR3 comprises 15 residues. The CDR3 DNA reads TGTGCCAGCAGTTTATCCCTGGGGGGGAACACTGAAGCTTTCTTT. It codes for CASSLSLGGNTEAFF.

The J gene is TRBJ2-7, the V gene TRBV30; D unresolved. CDR1 GTSNPN and CDR2 SVGIG come from the germline V gene (reference sequence). The ends were cut back, 3 bases at V and 5 bases at J, with 8 bases in the middle. The CDR3 runs to 11 residues. The CDR3 spells CAWSSLDEQYF. CDR3 DNA: TGTGCCTGGAGCTCGCTCGACGAGCAGTACTTC.

The CDR3 protein is CASRVSGNQPQHF. DNA for the CDR3: TGTGCCAGCAGGGTCAGTGGCAATCAGCCCCAGCATTTT. This rearrangement joins TRBV6-5 to TRBJ1-5; unclear D gene. This CDR3 region has 13 residues. V lost 6 bases, J lost 2 bases, and 8 bases lay in between. The germline gives CDR1 MNHEY, CDR2 SVGAGI.

V is TRBV29-1 and J is TRBJ2-1, with TRBD2 as a possible D gene (6 bases). V was shortened by 6 bases and J by 5 bases, with 20 bases between the two germline ends. Germline CDR1 is SQVTM and CDR2 is ANQGSEA. CDR3 length: 15 amino acids. The chain's CDR3 is CSVRFRERADNEQFF. CDR3 bases: TGCAGCGTCCGGTTCCGGGAGAGGGCAGACAATGAGCAGTTCTTC.